These 32 T cell receptor beta chains share one sample of origin, sequenced in a study of technical replicates of blood from several donors. Clones were sequenced by immunoSEQ multiplex PCR, and TCRdb holds only the in-frame ones, with some missing. The table shows approximately 85,000 clones, with roughly 94% occurring only once. The sample consisted of T cells isolated from PBMCs. The receptors come from a human donor in good health.

The genes are TRBV7-6 and TRBJ1-3, with 8 nucleotides matching TRBD1. Trimming removed 1 base from V and 4 bases from J; junction bases left unmatched: 3. CDR1 and CDR2 from the germline V gene are SGHVS and FNYEAQ. This CDR3 spans 15 amino acids. CDR3 region: CASSLDRTGGNTIYF. The CDR3 DNA follows: TGTGCCAGCAGCTTAGACCGGACAGGGGGAAACACCATATATTTT.

The chain has TRBV11-2 and TRBJ1-1, with TRBD1 as a possible D gene (5 bases). V lost 6 bases and J lost 0, with 17 bases in between. Germline CDR1 SGHAT, CDR2 FQNNGV. This CDR3 spans 16 amino acids. CDR3 residues: CASRPTPGGMNTEAFF. In DNA form, the CDR3 reads TGTGCCAGCAGACCGACGCCCGGGGGAATGAACACTGAAGCTTTCTTT.

The gene calls are TRBV4-1 and TRBJ1-2, with TRBD1 as a possible D gene (6 bases). Per germline, CDR1 MGHRA and CDR2 YSYEKL. V lost 2 bases, J lost 8 bases, and 18 bases lay in between. The CDR3 totals 15 residues. CDR3 DNA: TGCGCCAGCAGCCAAATCCCCCAGGGGAGCCGGGGCTACACCTTC. It translates to CASSQIPQGSRGYTF.

This chain joins TRBV27 and TRBJ1-1; perhaps TRBD1 as D (6 bases). Germline V gives CDR1 MNHEY, CDR2 SMNVEV (reference sequence). The CDR3 is 13 amino acids. The V and J ends lost 4 bases and 4 bases respectively, with 10 bases between them. CDR3 residues: CASSYRVGTEAFF. CDR3 coding DNA: TGTGCCAGCAGTTACAGGGTGGGCACTGAAGCTTTCTTT.

This chain links TRBV28 with TRBJ2-7; TRBD2 agrees at 9 bases. Germline values: CDR1 MDHEN, CDR2 SYDVKM. Trimming at V came to 6 bases and at J to 1 base, leaving 7 bases not matched to a gene. The CDR3 runs to 15 residues. This CDR3 is CASRDGTSLSYEQYF. DNA of the CDR3: TGTGCCAGCAGGGACGGGACTAGCCTGTCCTACGAGCAGTACTTC.

The V and J genes are TRBV6-4 and TRBJ1-1, with D possibly matching TRBD1 (6 bases). CDR1 is MRHNA and CDR2 is SNTAGT in the germline V gene. The CDR3 consists of 16 residues. V was cut by 2 bases and J by 6 bases, with 19 bases left in between. CDR3 amino acids: CASSDGAGVGSAEAFF. CDR3 in DNA: TGTGCCAGCAGTGACGGGGCAGGGGTCGGGTCGGCTGAAGCTTTCTTT.

The V gene is TRBV14, the J gene TRBJ1-2, with D perhaps matching TRBD1 (6 bases). The CDR3 totals 15 residues. Per germline, CDR1 SGHDN and CDR2 FVKESK. V gave up 2 bases and J gave up 3 bases, with 13 bases separating them. CDR3 loop: CASSQTRTVYYGYTF. The CDR3, as DNA: TGTGCCAGCAGCCAAACAAGGACAGTCTACTATGGCTACACCTTC.

The chain is built from TRBV29-1 and TRBJ2-6; 7 bases match TRBD1. The germline CDR1 and CDR2 sequences are SQVTM and ANQGSEA. The CDR3 runs to 16 residues. V dropped 6 bases and J dropped 0; count of bases not matched to a gene: 8. The CDR3 region is CSVGQGEFSGANVLTF. DNA for the CDR3: TGCAGCGTGGGCCAGGGGGAGTTCTCTGGGGCCAACGTCCTGACTTTC.

Only one count was recorded for this clone. This chain uses TRBV27 with TRBJ2-7; tentative D call: TRBD1 (6 bases). Trimming removed 5 bases at V and 4 bases at J, with 15 bases between. The CDR3 is 14 amino acids. Germline CDR1 reads MNHEY; CDR2 reads SMNVEV (reference sequence). CDR3 amino acids: CASSGRTAQYEQYF. Here the CDR3 DNA reads TGTGCCAGCAGTGGTCGGACAGCCCAGTACGAGCAGTACTTC.

J is TRBJ2-3 and V is TRBV5-1, with 8 bases that match TRBD2. After removal of 0 bases from V and 4 bases from J, the junction contained 4 bases not matched to a gene. Germline CDR1 reads SGHRS; CDR2 reads YFSETQ. CDR3 length equals 15 residues. CDR3 nucleotide sequence: TGCGCCAGCAGCTTGGCGGGACTAGGGGCAGATACGCAGTATTTT. It specifies CASSLAGLGADTQYF.

This chain connects TRBV29-1 to TRBJ2-7; TRBD1 agrees at 10 bases. Looked up from germline, CDR1 is SQVTM and CDR2 is ANQGSEA. CDR3 length: 14 residues. With V trimmed by 5 bases and J by 7 bases, 11 bases remained unmatched. The CDR3 nucleotides are TGCAGCGTTTCCCCCCCCGGGACAGGGGAAGAGCAGTACTTC. Protein: CSVSPPGTGEEQYF.

V gene TRBV19 combines with J gene TRBJ2-2; D is possibly TRBD2 (5 bases). Per the germline V gene, CDR1 is LNHDA and CDR2 is SQIVND (reference sequence). Trimming removed 7 bases from V and 6 bases from J, with 9 bases in between. CDR3 length equals 12 residues. CDR3 amino acids: CASKARAGELFF. The CDR3 DNA sequence: TGTGCCAGTAAGGCGCGGGCCGGGGAGCTGTTTTTT.

The V gene is TRBV27, the J gene TRBJ2-1, with 8 bases lining up with TRBD2. V dropped 3 bases and J dropped 7; count of bases not matched to a gene: 2. This CDR3 is 13 amino acids long. Germline V lookup: CDR1 MNHEY, CDR2 SMNVEV (reference sequence). CDR3 DNA sequence: TGTGCCAGCAGTTTGGGACTAGGGAATGAGCAGTTCTTC. It codes for CASSLGLGNEQFF.

The chain carries TRBV25-1 and TRBJ2-2, with 10 bases fitting TRBD2. CDR1 and CDR2 from the germline V gene are MGHDK and SYGVNS. This CDR3 is 15 amino acids long. V shed 4 bases and J 2 bases; nucleotides not matched to a gene: 1. This CDR3 is CASSGTSGNTGELFF. CDR3 in DNA: TGTGCCAGCAGTGGGACTAGCGGTAACACCGGGGAGCTGTTTTTT.

This clone was picked up one time. This rearrangement joins TRBV6-5 to TRBJ2-1; weak D call: TRBD1 (5 bases). CDR3 size: 16 residues. Germline CDR1 reads MNHEY; CDR2 reads SVGAGI. Trimming left V 0 bases short and J 7 bases short, with 16 bases between. The CDR3: CASSYSKSQGTNEQFF. The CDR3 DNA is TGTGCCAGCAGTTACTCTAAATCGCAGGGTACGAATGAGCAGTTCTTC.

The chain links TRBV29-1 to TRBJ2-7; 9 bases match TRBD2. Germline V gene lookup returns CDR1 SQVTM and CDR2 ANQGSEA. Trimming removed 6 bases from V and 3 bases from J; junction bases left unmatched: 6. The CDR3 runs 13 residues. In DNA, the CDR3 is TGCAGCGTCAGACTAGCGGCCTTCTACGAGCAGTACTTC. This encodes CSVRLAAFYEQYF.

The rearrangement joins TRBV27 to TRBJ2-5, with TRBD2 as a possible D gene (5 bases). Looked up from germline, CDR1 is MNHEY and CDR2 is SMNVEV (reference sequence). V was shortened by 5 bases and J by 2 bases, with 21 bases between the two germline ends. This CDR3 has 17 amino acids. The CDR3 sequence: CASSPTTGGLIQETQYF. The CDR3 region has the DNA TGTGCCAGCAGTCCGACCACGGGCGGACTGATTCAAGAGACCCAGTACTTC.

J is TRBJ2-2 and V is TRBV2; tentative D call: TRBD2 (6 bases). The V end lost 6 bases, the J end lost 3 bases, and 11 bases lay between the germline ends. Germline lookup yields CDR1 SNHLY and CDR2 FYNNEI. The CDR3 consists of 14 residues. CDR3 region: CASRGGADTGELFF. The DNA for the CDR3 is TGTGCCAGCAGGGGGGGAGCCGACACCGGGGAGCTGTTTTTT.

The chain employs TRBV28 and TRBJ1-2, with 8 bases that match TRBD1. Looked up from germline, CDR1 is MDHEN and CDR2 is SYDVKM. Trimming removed 1 base from V and 7 bases from J; junction bases left unmatched: 8. The CDR3 spans 15 residues. Here the CDR3 DNA reads TGTGCCAGCAGTTTATCTCAGGGGGCGAGAGCTGGCTACACCTTC. It yields the protein CASSLSQGARAGYTF.

J is TRBJ2-1 and V is TRBV5-1; 8 bases agree with TRBD1. The CDR3 covers 17 residues. Germline CDR1 and CDR2: SGHRS and YFSETQ. V shed 4 bases, J shed 7 bases, and the junction held 16 bases outside the gene matches. The DNA of the CDR3 is TGCGCCAGCAGCAACAGGACAGGGCTTCTATACACGAATGAGCAGTTCTTC. It specifies CASSNRTGLLYTNEQFF.

This clone showed up just once. As DNA, the CDR3 is TGTGCCAGCAGCCCCCTAGAGGGCGGCAATCAGCCCCAGCATTTT. It specifies CASSPLEGGNQPQHF. The chain has TRBV7-8 and TRBJ1-5; the D is unclear. Germline V gene lookup returns CDR1 SGHVS and CDR2 FQNEAQ. CDR3 length equals 15 residues. V lost 5 bases and J 2 bases, leaving 13 bases between the germline ends.

The chain carries TRBV18 and TRBJ2-1, with D possibly being TRBD2 (6 bases). Germline V gene sequence: CDR1 KGHSH, CDR2 LQKENI. Trimming stripped 3 bases from V and 7 bases from J, with 19 bases between. The CDR3 consists of 16 residues. CDR3 residues: CASSPGLFRVSNEQFF. CDR3 in DNA: TGTGCCAGCTCACCGGGACTTTTCAGGGTCTCGAATGAGCAGTTCTTC.

V usage is TRBV11-2 and J usage is TRBJ2-3; no definite D call. Germline-derived CDR1 and CDR2 are SGHAT and FQNNGV. The V and J ends lost 1 base and 2 bases respectively, with 22 bases between them. The CDR3 extends over 19 amino acids. Written as DNA, the CDR3 is TGTGCCAGCAGCTTAGTTGCAACCCCTCCCCGCAGGATCACAGATACGCAGTATTTT. Its protein product is CASSLVATPPRRITDTQYF.

This clone showed up just once. The chain carries TRBV7-3 and TRBJ2-2; D uncertain. Between the trimmed V and J ends, which lost 5 bases and 2 bases, there was a span of 6 bases. Germline V gene data show CDR1 as SGHTA and CDR2 as FQGTGA. This CDR3 has 13 residues. This CDR3 is CASSAINTGELFF. The CDR3, as DNA: TGTGCCAGCAGCGCGATTAACACCGGGGAGCTGTTTTTT.

The gene calls are TRBV27 and TRBJ1-1, with a weak D call TRBD1 (6 bases). V lost 8 bases and J lost 0, with 10 bases in between. Per germline, CDR1 MNHEY and CDR2 SMNVEV (reference sequence). The CDR3 has 13 amino acids. The CDR3 DNA reads TGTGCCAGCCGGACAGCCGTGAACACTGAAGCTTTCTTT. Amino acids: CASRTAVNTEAFF.

The V call is TRBV5-1, the J call TRBJ1-3, with D uncertain. The CDR3 is made up of 14 amino acids. The germline V gene has CDR1 SGHRS and CDR2 YFSETQ. Trimming pared 4 bases from V and 0 bases from J, leaving 8 bases between. CDR3 in amino acids: CASSDTVSGNTIYF. Here the CDR3 DNA reads TGCGCCAGCAGCGACACAGTCTCTGGAAACACCATATATTTT. Together with reference TRBV5-1 and TRBJ1-3, the CDR3 gives the full variable domain: KAGVTQTPRYLIKTRGQQVTLSCSPISGHRSVSWYQQTPGQGLQFLFEYFSETQRNKGNFPGRFSGRQFSNSRSEMNVSTLELGDSALYLCASSDTVSGNTIYFGEGSWLTVV.

The rearrangement joins TRBV4-1 to TRBJ2-5, with 8 nucleotides matching TRBD2. CDR1 is MGHRA and CDR2 is YSYEKL in the germline V gene. The CDR3 covers 15 residues. V lost 1 base, J lost 4 bases, and 5 bases stayed unmatched. The DNA of the CDR3 is TGCGCCAGCAGCCAAGGGGAGACTAGCGTAGAGACCCAGTACTTC. Amino acids: CASSQGETSVETQYF.

The chain employs TRBV6-5 and TRBJ1-1; no definite D call. CDR3 length equals 14 residues. The germline V and J ends were trimmed by 4 bases and 1 base, with 10 bases remaining between them. Germline lookup yields CDR1 MNHEY and CDR2 SVGAGI. As DNA, the CDR3 is TGTGCCAGCAGTTCCCGGGTCGGGAACACTGAAGCTTTCTTT. Translated, it gives CASSSRVGNTEAFF.

The gene calls are TRBV6-1 and TRBJ2-7; TRBD1 matches at 8 bases. The CDR3 loop spans 15 amino acids. V shed 4 bases and J 0 bases; nucleotides not matched to a gene: 5. Germline values: CDR1 MNHNS, CDR2 SASEGT. CDR3 sequence (DNA): TGTGCCAGCAGTGTTTCTACAGGGGGCTCCTACGAGCAGTACTTC. Amino acids: CASSVSTGGSYEQYF.

This chain connects TRBV5-6 to TRBJ2-1; TRBD1 might be the D (6 bases). Germline V gene data show CDR1 as SGHDT and CDR2 as YYEEEE. V lost 4 bases and J lost 0, with 11 bases in between. This CDR3 contains 15 residues. The CDR3 here is CASSRGGSSYNEQFF. CDR3 coding DNA: TGTGCCAGCAGCCGAGGGGGTAGCTCCTACAATGAGCAGTTCTTC.

The chain joins TRBV5-1 to TRBJ1-6; 7 bases fit TRBD1. This CDR3 is built from 14 residues. Germline V gives CDR1 SGHRS, CDR2 YFSETQ. V shed 3 bases, J shed 10 bases, and the junction held 7 bases outside the gene matches. The CDR3: CASSWGTAGSPLHF. Here the CDR3 DNA reads TGCGCCAGCAGCTGGGGGACAGCCGGGTCACCCCTCCACTTT.

V and J are TRBV10-3 and TRBJ1-2; 7 bases are a match to TRBD1. From germline, CDR1 is ENHRY and CDR2 SYGVKD. The CDR3 extends over 13 amino acids. With V trimmed by 5 bases and J by 8 bases, 8 bases remained unmatched. CDR3 in DNA: TGTGCCATCAGTATGACAGGGCATGAAGGCTACACCTTC. It encodes CAISMTGHEGYTF.